The TCR beta chain described here comes from a study of regulatory T cells in long-lasting Graves disease. Study-level results: Persistent disease was associated with favored TRBV28 usage and with favored use of TRBJ1-2 and TRBJ2-5. Only a small sample size was used, which may have cut accuracy.

TCR beta libraries were built with iRepertoire HTBI primers and Arm-PCR of CDR3 regions. From the multiplex PCR reads, TCRdb called clonotypes with MiXCR, one entry per CDR3 protein. The repertoire consists of around 400,000 distinct CDR3 sequences, with about 14% occurring once and the leading ten covering about 24%. The trim removed 10 bases at V and 9 bases at J, leaving 9 bases unmatched. The CDR3 covers 12 residues. Germline V gene sequence: CDR1 SNHLY, CDR2 FYNNEI. The time point denotes: newly diagnosed GD, antithyroid drugs for less than 3 months. PBMC-derived RNA was used for the TCR library. A roughly 9-milliliter sample of peripheral blood was drawn into EDTA tubes. This clonotype was counted many times. Its matching antigen is unknown.

This receptor was taken from a female donor with Graves disease. Sequenced material: peripheral blood mononuclear cells (PBMCs), taken at new diagnosis, from a patient treated with antithyroid drugs. J is TRBJ1-5 and V is TRBV2; 7 bases are shared with TRBD1. CDR3 nucleotides: TGTGCCACTGGAGGGGACAGTCTGCCCCAGCATTTT. Protein product: CATGGDSLPQHF.